This TCR beta chain was sequenced during a study of blood T cells in healthy people across ages. Germline V gives CDR1 DFQATT, CDR2 SNEGSKA (reference sequence). The CDR3 is made up of 14 amino acids. After removal of 0 bases from V and 7 bases from J, the junction contained 7 bases not matched to a gene. Only one count was recorded for this clonotype. Next came a second PCR, run for about 6 to 12 cycles, which used a sample-barcoded 5' primer along with a J-beta primer mix. MiXCR was run by TCRdb on the 5' RACE reads, yielding one entry per CDR3 protein. The data hold around 800,000 distinct CDR3 sequences, with under 30% observed a single time. Separately, the same data were catalogued under a study of T cells of mothers and their children.

The sequenced sample consisted of blood. V usage is TRBV20-1 and J usage is TRBJ2-5, with 8 bases aligning to TRBD1. The origin of this receptor is a boy aged 5-17 years in good health. In nucleotides, the CDR3 is TGCAGTGCTAGAGATCAGGGGGCTTCGGCGACCCAGTACTTC. Protein product: CSARDQGASATQYF.